This TCR beta chain was retrieved from a study of shared clonotypes between healthy human individuals (dated by TCRdb to the early 2020s). About the study as a whole: A couple of women and three men aged 18 to 49 years were included in the cohort. Between about 0.8 and 9 billion PBMCs per donor were obtained by leukapheresis. To estimate repertoire size and how much clonotype sharing occurs between individuals, the study deeply sequenced the blood TCR repertoires of 5 or 6 healthy adults. Libraries were prepared and TCR repertoires were sequenced by different laboratories using diverse techniques, in order to increase sequencing depth and limit assay-specific biases. Overall study results and their limits: Only blood was sampled, and tissue TCR repertoires likely differ from those in blood. Because the study included only a small number of donors, the genetic and exposure-history diversity represented was limited. Based on pairwise subsampling, the degree of clonotype sharing among donors was expected to be affected by sequencing depth.

TCR CDR3 regions were amplified from genomic DNA by multiplex PCR using the deep immunoSEQ assay. Genomic DNA extracted from each cell subset was distributed evenly over all wells of several immunoSEQ 96-well plates, and each plate served as one replicate. Each replicate PCR for unsorted PBMC received roughly 0.3 ug genomic DNA, equal to tens of thousands of T cell genomes. Ten immunoSEQ deep assay plates were used to sequence the unsorted PBMC genomic DNA. Purified libraries were measured with a Qubit 3.0 fluorometer, size-checked on a Bioanalyzer 2100, and measured again with the KAPA Library Quantification kit. Every immunoSEQ 96-well plate was sequenced on a dedicated single-read 150-cycle Illumina NextSeq 550 flow cell. The paper's data handling went like this. Because only junctional sequences without quality scores were contained in the immunoSEQ output, filtering matching that applied to full-length reads could not be performed. To assign V/J genes and CDR3, sequences were annotated against IMGT germline references using PyIR, a Python wrapper for IgBLAST v1.9. Reads were removed for weak V/J assignments (E-value above 1e-6), missing CDR3, stop codons, out-of-frame junctions, or ambiguous translated residues. V3J clonotypes were defined as sequences sharing an identical inferred V gene, J gene, and CDR3 amino acid sequence. Percentage overlap between repertoires was calculated by dividing the number of shared unique clonotypes by the size of the smaller repertoire. Three approaches were used to assess repertoire richness: RTK rarefaction, the Chao1 estimator, and Recon v2.1 estimates of unobserved clonotypes. In TCRdb, the immuneACCESS table is reduced to in-frame sequences with V and J assigned. These tables do not hold every clone; where another copy was compared, an unresolved V gene accounts for under half, and the others remain unexplained. The DNA gave D and trimming, while V, J and clone size come from that table. Recorded for this sample are about 490,000 clones; about 85% of them occurred a single time. About 12% of the sample is taken by the ten largest.

The CDR3 sequence holds 15 residues, the cysteine and phenylalanine included. Only CDR3 DNA is held: 45 bases, read in frame from base 1. V loses 7 bases, J loses 5 bases, and the germline ends lie 20 bases apart. Based on the germline V gene, the CDR1 and CDR2 sequences are MNHNS and SASEGT. Donors were healthy HIV-negative adults with no recently reported acute infections or vaccinations. Every donor was a Caucasian adult residing in Nashville, Tennessee, USA. For unsorted samples, 75 million to 90 million PBMCs were counted and genomic DNA was extracted with the QIAamp DNA Blood Mini kit. Blood was collected by leukapheresis, and PBMCs were isolated by Ficoll-Histopaque density gradient centrifugation and then cryopreserved in liquid nitrogen vapor phase. In regard to this clone: Its antigen is still unknown. Base qualities are missing; no much larger clone stands one base away.

Sample: PBMCs. This sequence uses TRBV6-1 and TRBJ1-2, with TRBD1 tentatively as D gene (6 bases match). The TCR sequence derives from a woman aged 40 to 50 in good health. Some clones in this sample may be carry-over from other donors' samples. The CDR3 region has the sequence CASTPVGRGLYGYTF. DNA sequence: TGTGCCAGCACCCCCGTGGGCAGGGGCTTATATGGCTACACCTTC.